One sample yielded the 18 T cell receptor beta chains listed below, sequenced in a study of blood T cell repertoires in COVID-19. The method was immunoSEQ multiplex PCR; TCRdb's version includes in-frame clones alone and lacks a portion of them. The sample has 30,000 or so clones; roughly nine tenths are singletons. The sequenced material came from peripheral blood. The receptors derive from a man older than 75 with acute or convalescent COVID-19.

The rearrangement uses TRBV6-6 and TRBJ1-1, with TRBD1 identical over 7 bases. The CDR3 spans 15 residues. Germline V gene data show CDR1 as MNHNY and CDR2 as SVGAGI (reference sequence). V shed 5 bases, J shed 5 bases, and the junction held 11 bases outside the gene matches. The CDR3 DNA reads TGTGCCAGCAGTCCCATGCAGGGGGGAGAGACTGAAGCTTTCTTT. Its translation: CASSPMQGGETEAFF.

This CDR3 reads CASSQTGLKQYF. The DNA for the CDR3 is TGCGCCAGCAGTCAAACAGGGCTAAAGCAGTACTTC. The chain recombines TRBV10-1 with TRBJ2-7; a possible D gene is TRBD1 (6 bases). The CDR3 sequence is 12 residues long. Trimming stripped 5 bases from V and 8 bases from J, with 13 bases between. Germline CDR1 reads WNHNN; CDR2 reads SYGVQD (reference sequence).

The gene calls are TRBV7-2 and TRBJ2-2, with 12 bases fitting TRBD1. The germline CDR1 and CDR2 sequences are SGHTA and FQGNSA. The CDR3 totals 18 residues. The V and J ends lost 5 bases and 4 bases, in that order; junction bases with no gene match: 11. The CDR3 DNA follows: TGTGCCAGCAGCCAATCCTCCGGGACAGGGGGCGCCACCGGGGAGCTGTTTTTT. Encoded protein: CASSQSSGTGGATGELFF.

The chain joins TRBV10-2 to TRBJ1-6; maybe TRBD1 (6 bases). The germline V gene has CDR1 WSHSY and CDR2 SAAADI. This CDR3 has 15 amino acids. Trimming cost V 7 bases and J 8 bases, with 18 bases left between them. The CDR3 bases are TGCGCCAGCAAGGGGACACCTACGGGGCATTCACCCCTCCACTTT. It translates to CASKGTPTGHSPLHF.

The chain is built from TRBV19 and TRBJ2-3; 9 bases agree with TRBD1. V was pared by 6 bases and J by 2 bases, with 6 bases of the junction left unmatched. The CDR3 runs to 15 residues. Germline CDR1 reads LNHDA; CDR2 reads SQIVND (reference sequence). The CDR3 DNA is TGTGCCAGTAGGCACAGGGGGCGCGACACAGATACGCAGTATTTT. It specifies CASRHRGRDTDTQYF.

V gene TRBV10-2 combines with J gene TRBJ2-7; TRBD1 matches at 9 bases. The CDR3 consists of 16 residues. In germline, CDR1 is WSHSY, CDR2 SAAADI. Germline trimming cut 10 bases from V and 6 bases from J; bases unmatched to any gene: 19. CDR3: CATTPNPGQGAFEQYF. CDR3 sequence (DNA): TGCGCCACGACCCCCAACCCGGGACAGGGAGCCTTCGAGCAGTACTTC.

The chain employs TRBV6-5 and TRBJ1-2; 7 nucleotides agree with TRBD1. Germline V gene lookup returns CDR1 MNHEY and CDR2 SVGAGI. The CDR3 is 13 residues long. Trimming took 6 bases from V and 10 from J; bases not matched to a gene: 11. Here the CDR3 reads CASRPPLGGAYTF. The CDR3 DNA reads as TGTGCCAGCAGGCCTCCCCTAGGGGGCGCCTACACCTTC.

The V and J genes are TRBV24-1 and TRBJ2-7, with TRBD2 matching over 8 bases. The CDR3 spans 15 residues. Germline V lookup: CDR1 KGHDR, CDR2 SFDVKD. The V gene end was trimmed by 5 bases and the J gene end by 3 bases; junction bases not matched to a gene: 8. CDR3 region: CATSVAGGGDYEQYF. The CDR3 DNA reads TGTGCCACCAGTGTCGCGGGAGGAGGGGACTACGAGCAGTACTTC.

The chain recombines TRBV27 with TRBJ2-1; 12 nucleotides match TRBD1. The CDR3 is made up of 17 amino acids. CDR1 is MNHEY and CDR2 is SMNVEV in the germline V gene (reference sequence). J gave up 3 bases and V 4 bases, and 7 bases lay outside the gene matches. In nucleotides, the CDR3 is TGTGCCAGCAGTTCCTACGGGACAGGGGGCGACTACAATGAGCAGTTCTTC. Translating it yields CASSSYGTGGDYNEQFF.

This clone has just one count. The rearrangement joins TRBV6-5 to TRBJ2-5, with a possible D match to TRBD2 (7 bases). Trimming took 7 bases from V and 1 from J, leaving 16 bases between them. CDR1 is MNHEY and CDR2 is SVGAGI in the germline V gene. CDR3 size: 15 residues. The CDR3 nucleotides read TGTGCCAGCATCATAGGGGGGGGGAGCCAAGAGACCCAGTACTTC. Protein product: CASIIGGGSQETQYF.

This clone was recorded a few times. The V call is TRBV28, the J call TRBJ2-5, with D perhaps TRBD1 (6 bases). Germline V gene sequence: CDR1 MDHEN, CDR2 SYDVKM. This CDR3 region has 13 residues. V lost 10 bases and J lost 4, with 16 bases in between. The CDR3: CATVRGQAETQYF. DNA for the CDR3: TGTGCCACTGTCCGGGGACAAGCAGAGACCCAGTACTTC.

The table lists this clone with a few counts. The CDR3, as DNA: TGCAGCGCCGCGGGTTTTCGCACAGATACGCAGTATTTT. It encodes CSAAGFRTDTQYF. The V and J genes are TRBV29-1 and TRBJ2-3; D possibly corresponds to TRBD2 (5 bases). The CDR3 covers 13 residues. The V and J ends lost 7 bases and 1 base respectively, with 12 bases between them. Germline values: CDR1 SQVTM, CDR2 ANQGSEA.

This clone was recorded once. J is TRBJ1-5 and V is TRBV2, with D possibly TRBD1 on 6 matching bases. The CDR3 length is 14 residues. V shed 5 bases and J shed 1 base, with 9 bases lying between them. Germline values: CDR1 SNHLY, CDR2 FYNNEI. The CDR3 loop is CASSQGRSNQPQHF. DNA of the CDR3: TGTGCCAGCAGTCAGGGGAGAAGCAATCAGCCCCAGCATTTT.

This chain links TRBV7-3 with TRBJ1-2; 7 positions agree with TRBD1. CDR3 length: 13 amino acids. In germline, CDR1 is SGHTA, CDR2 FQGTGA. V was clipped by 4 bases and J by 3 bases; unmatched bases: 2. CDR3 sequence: CASSSGQHYGYTF. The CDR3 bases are TGTGCCAGCAGCTCGGGACAGCACTATGGCTACACCTTC.

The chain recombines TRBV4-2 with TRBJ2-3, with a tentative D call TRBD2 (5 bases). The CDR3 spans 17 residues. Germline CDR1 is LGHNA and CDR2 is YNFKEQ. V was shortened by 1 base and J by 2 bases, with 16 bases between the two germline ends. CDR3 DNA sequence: TGTGCCAGCAGCCAAGCGGGCACGAGGGTACTCACAGATACGCAGTATTTT. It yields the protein CASSQAGTRVLTDTQYF.

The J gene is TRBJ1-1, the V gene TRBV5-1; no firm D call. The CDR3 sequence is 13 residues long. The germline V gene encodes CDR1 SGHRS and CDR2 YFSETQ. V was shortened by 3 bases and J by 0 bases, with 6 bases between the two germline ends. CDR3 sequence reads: CASSSTVNTEAFF. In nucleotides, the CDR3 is TGCGCCAGCAGCTCGACTGTGAACACTGAAGCTTTCTTT.

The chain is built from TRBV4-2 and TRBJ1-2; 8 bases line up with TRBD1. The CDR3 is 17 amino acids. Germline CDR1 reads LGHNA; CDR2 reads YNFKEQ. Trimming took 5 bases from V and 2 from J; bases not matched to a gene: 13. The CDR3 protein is CASSSTFNRGRNYGYTF. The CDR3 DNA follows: TGTGCCAGCAGCTCCACATTCAACAGGGGGAGAAACTATGGCTACACCTTC.

CDR3 loop: CASSHGDRGGYGYTF. CDR3 DNA sequence: TGTGCCAGCAGCCACGGAGACAGGGGCGGCTATGGCTACACCTTC. The J gene is TRBJ1-2, the V gene TRBV3-1 (or the pseudogene TRBV3-2); 8 bases align to TRBD1. The germline V gene has CDR1 LGHDT and CDR2 YNNKEL (reference sequence). This CDR3 is 15 amino acids long. The trim removed 3 bases at V and 4 bases at J, leaving 7 bases unmatched.